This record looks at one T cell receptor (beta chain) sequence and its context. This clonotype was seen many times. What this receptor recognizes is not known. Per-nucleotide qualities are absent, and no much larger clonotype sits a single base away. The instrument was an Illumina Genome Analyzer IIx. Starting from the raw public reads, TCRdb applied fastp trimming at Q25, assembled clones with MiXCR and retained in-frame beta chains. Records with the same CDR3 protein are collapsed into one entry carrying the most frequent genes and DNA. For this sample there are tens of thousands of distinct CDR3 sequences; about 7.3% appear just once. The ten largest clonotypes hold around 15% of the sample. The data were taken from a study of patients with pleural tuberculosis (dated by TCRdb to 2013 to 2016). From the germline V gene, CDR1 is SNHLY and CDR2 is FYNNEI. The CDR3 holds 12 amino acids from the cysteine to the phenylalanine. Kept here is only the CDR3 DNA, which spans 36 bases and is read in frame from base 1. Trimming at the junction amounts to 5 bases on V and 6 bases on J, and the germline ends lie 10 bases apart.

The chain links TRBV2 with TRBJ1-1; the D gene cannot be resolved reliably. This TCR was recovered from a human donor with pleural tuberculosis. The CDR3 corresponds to CASSPQSSEAFF. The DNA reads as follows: TGTGCCAGCAGTCCCCAGAGCTCTGAAGCTTTCTTT.